This record looks at one T cell receptor (beta chain) sequence and its context. Its specificity is unknown. One end of the junction is discordant with germline, which a read error may explain. This sample is part of a study of shared clonotypes between healthy human individuals. Study-level points and caveats: Memory subsets generally showed lower estimated richness than naive subsets.

Only Caucasian adults living in Nashville, Tennessee served as donors. The CDR3 is 12 amino acids. Germline CDR1 SGHVS, CDR2 FNYEAQ. Execution of the assay was at deep level. The table came from immunoSEQ multiplex PCR; TCRdb's copy has only in-frame clones and leaves some out. The table has approximately 2.5 million clones, roughly 93% seen once. The specimen sequenced was naive CD4+ T cells from PBMCs. Subset specified: CD45RA+ positively selected. The sequence was obtained from a man younger than 35 in good health. Some clones in this sample may be carry-over from other donors' samples. The chain joins TRBV7-6 to TRBJ2-7; D possibly corresponds to TRBD1 (6 bases). The CDR3 here is CASGQGGYGQYF. CDR3 DNA sequence: TGTGCCAGCGGTCAAGGGGGTTACGGGCAGTACTTC.